The clone carrying this T cell receptor beta chain was seen repeatedly, ten times or more. Its antigen is still unknown. This sample is part of a study of CD8 T cells in ankylosing spondylitis. Study-wide results and caveats: What seemed typical of ankylosing spondylitis blood was a TCR beta motif built from about 8 highly homologous variants. As for the disease-linked clones, they showed a CD8+ phenotype and occurred at relatively low frequencies in peripheral blood. There was reportedly significant enrichment of clones that were disease-linked in matched ankylosing spondylitis synovial fluid.

CDR3 length: 14 amino acids. The V gene's germline CDR1 is SGHVS and CDR2 FQNEAQ. V shed 2 bases and J shed 7 bases, with 14 bases lying between them. TCRdb re-called the 5' RACE reads through MiXCR, storing one row per CDR3 protein. The sample holds hundreds of thousands of distinct CDR3 sequences, about a quarter seen once. This chain uses TRBV7-8 with TRBJ1-1, with a possible D match to TRBD1 (6 bases). What was sequenced was blood, either unsorted or a sorted T cell fraction (not recorded which). This receptor was taken from a male donor with ankylosing spondylitis or in good health (not recorded which). CDR3 DNA sequence: TGTGCCAGCAGCTTAATAGGGACAATCGGTGAAGCTTTCTTT. It encodes CASSLIGTIGEAFF.